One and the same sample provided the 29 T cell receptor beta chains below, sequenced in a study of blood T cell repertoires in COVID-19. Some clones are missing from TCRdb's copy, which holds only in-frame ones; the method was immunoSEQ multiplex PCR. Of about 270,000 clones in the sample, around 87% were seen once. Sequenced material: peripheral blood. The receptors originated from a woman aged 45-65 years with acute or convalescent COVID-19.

This chain's CDR3 is CASSPQDFYGYTF. DNA for the CDR3: TGCGCCAGCAGCCCCCAGGACTTCTATGGCTACACCTTC. The J gene is TRBJ1-2, the V gene TRBV4-3, with D unclear. Germline V gene sequence: CDR1 LGHNA, CDR2 YSLEER. The CDR3 has 13 amino acids. Trimming stripped 4 bases from V and 4 bases from J, with 10 bases between.

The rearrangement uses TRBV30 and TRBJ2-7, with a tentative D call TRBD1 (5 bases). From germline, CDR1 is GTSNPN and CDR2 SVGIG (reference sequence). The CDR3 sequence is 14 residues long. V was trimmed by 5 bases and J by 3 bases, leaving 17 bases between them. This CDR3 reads CAWGTTAGNYEQYF. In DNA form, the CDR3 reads TGTGCCTGGGGCACCACGGCAGGGAACTACGAGCAGTACTTC.

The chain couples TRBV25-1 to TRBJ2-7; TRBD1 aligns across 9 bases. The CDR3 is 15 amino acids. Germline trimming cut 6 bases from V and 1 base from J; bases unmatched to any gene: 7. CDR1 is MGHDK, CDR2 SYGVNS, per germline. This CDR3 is CASRGLGQGSYEQYF. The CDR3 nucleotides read TGTGCCAGCAGGGGCTTGGGACAGGGATCCTACGAGCAGTACTTC.

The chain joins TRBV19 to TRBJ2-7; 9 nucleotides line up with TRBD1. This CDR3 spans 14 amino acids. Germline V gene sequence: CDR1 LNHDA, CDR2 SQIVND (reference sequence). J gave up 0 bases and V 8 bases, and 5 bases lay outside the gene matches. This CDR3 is CASSTGGASYEQYF. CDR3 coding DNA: TGTGCCAGTTCGACAGGGGGGGCCTCCTACGAGCAGTACTTC.

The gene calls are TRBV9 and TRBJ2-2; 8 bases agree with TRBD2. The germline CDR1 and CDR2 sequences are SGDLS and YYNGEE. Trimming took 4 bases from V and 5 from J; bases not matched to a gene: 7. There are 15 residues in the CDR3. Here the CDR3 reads CASSPSGGGTGELFF. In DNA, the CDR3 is TGTGCCAGCAGCCCAAGCGGCGGGGGGACCGGGGAGCTGTTTTTT.

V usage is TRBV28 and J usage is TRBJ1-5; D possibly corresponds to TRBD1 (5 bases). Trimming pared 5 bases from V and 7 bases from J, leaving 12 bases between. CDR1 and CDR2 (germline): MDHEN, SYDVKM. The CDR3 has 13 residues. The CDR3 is CASSPPGRQPQHF. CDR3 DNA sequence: TGTGCCAGCAGTCCCCCAGGGCGGCAGCCCCAGCATTTT.

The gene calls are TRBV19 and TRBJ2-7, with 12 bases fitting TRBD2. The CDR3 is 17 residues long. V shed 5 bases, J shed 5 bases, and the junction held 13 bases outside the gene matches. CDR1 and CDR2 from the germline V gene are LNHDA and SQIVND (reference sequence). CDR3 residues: CASSDTPTSGRIHEQYF. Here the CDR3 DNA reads TGTGCCAGTAGTGACACTCCGACTAGCGGGAGAATCCACGAGCAGTACTTC.

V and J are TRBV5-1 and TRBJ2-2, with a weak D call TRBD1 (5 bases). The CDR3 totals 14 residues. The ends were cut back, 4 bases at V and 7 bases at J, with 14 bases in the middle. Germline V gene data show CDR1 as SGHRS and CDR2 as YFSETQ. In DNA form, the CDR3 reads TGCGCCAGCAGCAGCAGGGTAGATGGCGGGGAGCTGTTTTTT. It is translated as CASSSRVDGGELFF.

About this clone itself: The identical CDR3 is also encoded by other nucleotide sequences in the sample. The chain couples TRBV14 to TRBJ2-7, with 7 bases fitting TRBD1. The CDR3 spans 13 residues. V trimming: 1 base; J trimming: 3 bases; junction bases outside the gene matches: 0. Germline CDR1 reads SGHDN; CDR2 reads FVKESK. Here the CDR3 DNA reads TGTGCCAGCAGCCAAGCAGGGGGCTACGAGCAGTACTTC. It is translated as CASSQAGGYEQYF.

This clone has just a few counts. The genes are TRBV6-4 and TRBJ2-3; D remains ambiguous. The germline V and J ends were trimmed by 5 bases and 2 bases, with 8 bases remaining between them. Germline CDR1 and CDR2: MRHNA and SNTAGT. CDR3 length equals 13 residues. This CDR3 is CASSPEYTDTQYF. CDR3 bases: TGTGCCAGCAGTCCGGAGTACACAGATACGCAGTATTTT.

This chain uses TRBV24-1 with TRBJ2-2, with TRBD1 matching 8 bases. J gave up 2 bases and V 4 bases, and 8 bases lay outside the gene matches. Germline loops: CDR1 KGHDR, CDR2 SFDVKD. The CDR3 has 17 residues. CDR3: CATSEMSGQENTGELFF. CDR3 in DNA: TGTGCCACCAGTGAGATGTCGGGACAGGAAAACACCGGGGAGCTGTTTTTT.

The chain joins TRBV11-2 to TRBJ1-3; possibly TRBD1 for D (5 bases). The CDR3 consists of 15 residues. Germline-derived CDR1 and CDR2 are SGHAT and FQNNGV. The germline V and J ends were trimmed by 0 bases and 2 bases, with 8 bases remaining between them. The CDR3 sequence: CASSLEGAAGNTIYF. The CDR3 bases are TGTGCCAGCAGCTTAGAAGGGGCGGCTGGAAACACCATATATTTT.

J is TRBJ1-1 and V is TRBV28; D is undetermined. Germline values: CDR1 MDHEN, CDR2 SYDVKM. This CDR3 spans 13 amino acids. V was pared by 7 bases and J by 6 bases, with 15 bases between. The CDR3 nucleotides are TGTGCCAGCACCTTAGGGCGGGAACCTGAAGCTTTCTTT. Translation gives CASTLGREPEAFF.

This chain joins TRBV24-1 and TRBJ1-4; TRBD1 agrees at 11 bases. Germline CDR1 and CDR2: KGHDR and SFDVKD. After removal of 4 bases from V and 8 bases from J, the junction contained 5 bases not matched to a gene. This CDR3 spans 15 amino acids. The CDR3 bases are TGTGCCACCAGTGACCCCGGGGACAGGGGGGAAAAACTGTTTTTT. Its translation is CATSDPGDRGEKLFF.

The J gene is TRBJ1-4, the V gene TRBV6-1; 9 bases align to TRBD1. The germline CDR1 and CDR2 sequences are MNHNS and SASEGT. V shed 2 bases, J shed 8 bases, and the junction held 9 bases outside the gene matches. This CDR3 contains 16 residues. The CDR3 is CASSETPGTGWEKLFF. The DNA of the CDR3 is TGTGCCAGCAGTGAAACCCCCGGGACAGGGTGGGAAAAACTGTTTTTT.

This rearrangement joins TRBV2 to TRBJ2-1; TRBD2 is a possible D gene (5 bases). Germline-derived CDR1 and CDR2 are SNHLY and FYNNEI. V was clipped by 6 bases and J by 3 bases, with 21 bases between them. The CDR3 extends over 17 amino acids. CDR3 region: CASRVARWESGYNEQFF. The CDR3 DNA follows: TGTGCCAGCAGGGTAGCCAGGTGGGAGTCAGGCTACAATGAGCAGTTCTTC.

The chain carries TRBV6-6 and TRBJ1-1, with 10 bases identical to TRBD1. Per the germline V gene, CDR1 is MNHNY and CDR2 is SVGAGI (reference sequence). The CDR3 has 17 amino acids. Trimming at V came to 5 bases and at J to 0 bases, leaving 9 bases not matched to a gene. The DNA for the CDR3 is TGTGCCAGCAGTCGGCGGGACAGGGGAGTGATGAACACTGAAGCTTTCTTT. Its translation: CASSRRDRGVMNTEAFF.

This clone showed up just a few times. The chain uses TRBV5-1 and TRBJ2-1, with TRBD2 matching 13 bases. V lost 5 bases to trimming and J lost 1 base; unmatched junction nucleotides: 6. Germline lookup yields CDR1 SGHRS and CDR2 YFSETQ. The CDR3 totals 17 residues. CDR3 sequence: CASRGMGLAGSYNEQFF. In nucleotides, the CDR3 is TGCGCCAGCAGGGGGATGGGACTAGCGGGATCCTACAATGAGCAGTTCTTC.

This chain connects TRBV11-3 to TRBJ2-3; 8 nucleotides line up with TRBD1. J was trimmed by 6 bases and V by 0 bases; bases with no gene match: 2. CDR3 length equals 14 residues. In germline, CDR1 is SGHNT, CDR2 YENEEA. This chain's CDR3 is CASSLDRGRDTQYF. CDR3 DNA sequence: TGTGCCAGCAGCTTAGACAGGGGGCGTGATACGCAGTATTTT. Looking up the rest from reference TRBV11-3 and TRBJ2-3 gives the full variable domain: EAGVVQSPRYKIIEKKQPVAFWCNPISGHNTLYWYLQNLGQGPELLIRYENEEAVDDSQLPKDRFSAERLKGVDSTLKIQPAELGDSAVYLCASSLDRGRDTQYFGPGTRLTVL.

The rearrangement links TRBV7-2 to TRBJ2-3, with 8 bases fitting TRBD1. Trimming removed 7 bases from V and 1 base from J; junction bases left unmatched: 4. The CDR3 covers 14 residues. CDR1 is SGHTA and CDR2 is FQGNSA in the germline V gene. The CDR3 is CASNVQGGTDTQYF. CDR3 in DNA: TGTGCCAGCAACGTACAGGGGGGCACAGATACGCAGTATTTT.

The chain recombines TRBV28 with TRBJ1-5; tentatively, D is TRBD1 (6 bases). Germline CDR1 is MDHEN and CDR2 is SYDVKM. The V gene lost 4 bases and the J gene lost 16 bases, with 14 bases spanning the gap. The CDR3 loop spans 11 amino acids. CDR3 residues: CASSSDEDSHF. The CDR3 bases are TGTGCCAGCAGTTCCGATGAGGACAGCCATTTT.

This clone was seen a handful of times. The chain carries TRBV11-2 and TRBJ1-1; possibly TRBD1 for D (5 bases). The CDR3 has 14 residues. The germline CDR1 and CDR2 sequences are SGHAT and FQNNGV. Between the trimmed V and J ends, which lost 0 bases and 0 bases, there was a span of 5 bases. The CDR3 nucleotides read TGTGCCAGCAGCTTAGACAGGGTGAACACTGAAGCTTTCTTT. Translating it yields CASSLDRVNTEAFF. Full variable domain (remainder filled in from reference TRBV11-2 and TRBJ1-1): EAGVAQSPRYKIIEKRQSVAFWCNPISGHATLYWYQQILGQGPKLLIQFQNNGVVDDSQLPKDRFSAERLKGVDSTLKIQPAKLEDSAVYLCASSLDRVNTEAFFGQGTRLTVV.

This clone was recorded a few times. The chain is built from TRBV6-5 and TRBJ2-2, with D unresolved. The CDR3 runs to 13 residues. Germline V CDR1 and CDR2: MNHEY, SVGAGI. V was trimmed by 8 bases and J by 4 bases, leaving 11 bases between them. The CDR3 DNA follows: TGTGCCAGCCATTTAGTAGTCACCGGGGAGCTGTTTTTT. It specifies CASHLVVTGELFF.

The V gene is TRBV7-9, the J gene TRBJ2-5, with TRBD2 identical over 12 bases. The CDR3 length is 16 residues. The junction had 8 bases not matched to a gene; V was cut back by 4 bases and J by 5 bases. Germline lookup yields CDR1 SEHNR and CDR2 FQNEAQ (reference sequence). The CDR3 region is CASSWLAGGPLETQYF. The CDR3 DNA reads TGTGCCAGCAGCTGGCTAGCGGGAGGGCCCTTGGAGACCCAGTACTTC.

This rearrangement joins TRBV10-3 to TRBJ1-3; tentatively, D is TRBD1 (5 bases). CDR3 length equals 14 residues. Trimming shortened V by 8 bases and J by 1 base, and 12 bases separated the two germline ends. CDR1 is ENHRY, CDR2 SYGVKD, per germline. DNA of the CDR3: TGTGCCATCGGACGGGGGGAATCTGGAAACACCATATATTTT. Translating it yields CAIGRGESGNTIYF.

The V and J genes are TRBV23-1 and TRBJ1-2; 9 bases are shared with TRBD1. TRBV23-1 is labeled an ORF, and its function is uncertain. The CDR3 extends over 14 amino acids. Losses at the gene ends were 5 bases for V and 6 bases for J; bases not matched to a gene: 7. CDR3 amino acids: CASSKPDRGDGYTF. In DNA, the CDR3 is TGCGCCAGCAGTAAACCGGACAGGGGCGATGGCTACACCTTC.

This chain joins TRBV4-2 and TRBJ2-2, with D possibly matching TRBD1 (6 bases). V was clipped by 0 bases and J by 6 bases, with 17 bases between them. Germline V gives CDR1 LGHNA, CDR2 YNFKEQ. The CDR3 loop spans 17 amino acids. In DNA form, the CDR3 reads TGTGCCAGCAGCCAAGAAAGTTTGGGGGCCGGAGCCGGGGAGCTGTTTTTT. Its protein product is CASSQESLGAGAGELFF.

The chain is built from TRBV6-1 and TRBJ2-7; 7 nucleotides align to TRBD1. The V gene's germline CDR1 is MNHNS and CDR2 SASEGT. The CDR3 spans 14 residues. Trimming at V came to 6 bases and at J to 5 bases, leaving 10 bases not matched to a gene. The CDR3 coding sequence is TGTGCCAGCAGAACCCCGACAGGGTCCCACGAGCAGTACTTC. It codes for CASRTPTGSHEQYF.

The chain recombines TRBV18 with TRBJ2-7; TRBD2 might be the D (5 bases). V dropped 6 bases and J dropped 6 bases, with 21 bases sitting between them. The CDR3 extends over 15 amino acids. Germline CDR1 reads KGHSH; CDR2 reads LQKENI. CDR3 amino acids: CASSERLNSNTEQYF. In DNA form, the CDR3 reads TGTGCCAGCTCGGAACGACTAAACAGTAATACCGAGCAGTACTTC.